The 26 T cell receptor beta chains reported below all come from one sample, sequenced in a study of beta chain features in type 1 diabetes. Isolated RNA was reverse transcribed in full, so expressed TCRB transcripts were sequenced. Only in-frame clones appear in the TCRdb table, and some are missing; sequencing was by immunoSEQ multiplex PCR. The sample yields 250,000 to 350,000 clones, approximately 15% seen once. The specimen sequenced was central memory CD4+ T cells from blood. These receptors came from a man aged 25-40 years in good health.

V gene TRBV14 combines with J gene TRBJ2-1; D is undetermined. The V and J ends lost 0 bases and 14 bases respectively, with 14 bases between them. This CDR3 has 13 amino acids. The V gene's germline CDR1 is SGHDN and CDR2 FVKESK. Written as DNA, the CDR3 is TGTGCCAGCAGCCAAGAATTGAGCAGTAGTGAGTTCTTC. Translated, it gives CASSQELSSSEFF. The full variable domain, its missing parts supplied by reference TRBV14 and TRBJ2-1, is EAGVTQFPSHSVIEKGQTVTLRCDPISGHDNLYWYRRVMGKEIKFLLHFVKESKQDESGMPNNRFLAERTGGTYSTLKVQPAELEDSGVYFCASSQELSSSEFFGPGTRLTVL.

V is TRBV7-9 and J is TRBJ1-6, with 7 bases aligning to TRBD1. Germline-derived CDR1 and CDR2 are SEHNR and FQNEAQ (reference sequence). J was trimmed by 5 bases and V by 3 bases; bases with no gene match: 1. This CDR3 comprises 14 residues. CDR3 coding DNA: TGTGCCAGCAGCTTCGGGACAGATAATTCACCCCTCCACTTT. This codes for CASSFGTDNSPLHF.

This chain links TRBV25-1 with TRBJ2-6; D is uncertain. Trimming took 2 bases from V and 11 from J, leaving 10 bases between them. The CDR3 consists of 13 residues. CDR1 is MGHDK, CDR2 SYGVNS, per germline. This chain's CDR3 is CASSEGNKDVLTF. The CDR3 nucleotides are TGTGCCAGCAGTGAAGGGAATAAGGACGTCCTGACTTTC.

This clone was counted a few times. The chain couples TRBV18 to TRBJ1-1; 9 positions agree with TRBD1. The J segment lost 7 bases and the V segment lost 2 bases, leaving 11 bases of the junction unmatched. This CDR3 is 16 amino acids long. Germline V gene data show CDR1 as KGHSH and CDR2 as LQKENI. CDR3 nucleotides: TGTGCCAGCTCACCAAGCAGGAGCAGGGACAGGGTTGAAGCTTTCTTT. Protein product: CASSPSRSRDRVEAFF.

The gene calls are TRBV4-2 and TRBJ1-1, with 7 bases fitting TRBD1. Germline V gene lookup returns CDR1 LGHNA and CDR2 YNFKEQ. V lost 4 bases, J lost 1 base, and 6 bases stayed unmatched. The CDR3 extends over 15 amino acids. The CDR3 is CASSLLDRANTEAFF. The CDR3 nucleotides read TGTGCCAGCAGCCTCCTCGACAGGGCGAACACTGAAGCTTTCTTT.

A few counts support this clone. CDR3 bases: TGTGCCAGCAGCCCTCTAGCGGAAGTCACAGATACGCAGTATTTT. Its protein product is CASSPLAEVTDTQYF. The rearrangement links TRBV25-1 to TRBJ2-3; 7 nucleotides agree with TRBD2. Germline loops: CDR1 MGHDK, CDR2 SYGVNS. This CDR3 region has 15 residues. Trimming at V came to 6 bases and at J to 2 bases, leaving 8 bases not matched to a gene.

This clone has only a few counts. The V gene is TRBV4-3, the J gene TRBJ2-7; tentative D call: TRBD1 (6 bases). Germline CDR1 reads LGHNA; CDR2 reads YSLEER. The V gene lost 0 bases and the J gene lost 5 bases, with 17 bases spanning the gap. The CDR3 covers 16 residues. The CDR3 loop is CASSQDYGNRDHEQYF. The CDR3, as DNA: TGCGCCAGCAGCCAAGATTACGGGAACAGGGACCACGAGCAGTACTTC.

CDR3 nucleotide sequence: TGTGCCAGCAGCCAAGAAGGGGCTAATGGCTACACCTTC. Protein sequence: CASSQEGANGYTF. V and J are TRBV4-2 and TRBJ1-2; D possibly corresponds to TRBD1 (5 bases). The CDR3 runs 13 residues. Germline CDR1 is LGHNA and CDR2 is YNFKEQ. Between the trimmed V and J ends, which lost 0 bases and 6 bases, there was a span of 8 bases.

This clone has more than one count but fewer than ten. CDR3 sequence: CASSPPLSETQYF. CDR3 nucleotide sequence: TGTGCCAGCAGCCCTCCGCTTTCGGAGACCCAGTACTTC. This sequence joins TRBV5-4 and TRBJ2-5; D unresolved. The V gene's germline CDR1 is SGHNT and CDR2 YYREEE (reference sequence). The V end was cut by 4 bases, the J end by 5 bases, with 12 bases between. CDR3 size: 13 residues.

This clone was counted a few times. The CDR3 sequence: CASSRSYEQFF. The CDR3 region has the DNA TGTGCCAGCAGCCGTTCCTATGAGCAGTTCTTC. V is TRBV7-2 and J is TRBJ2-1; D gene unclear. With 5 bases removed from V and 8 bases from J, the gap between germline ends came to 7 bases. The CDR3 spans 11 residues. Germline CDR1 reads SGHTA; CDR2 reads FQGNSA.

This chain's CDR3 is CASSQAAGQVDTQYF. The CDR3 DNA follows: TGTGCCAGCAGCCAAGCGGCAGGGCAGGTGGATACGCAGTATTTT. The chain has TRBV4-2 and TRBJ2-3, with D tentatively TRBD1 (5 bases). The CDR3 is made up of 15 amino acids. From germline, CDR1 is LGHNA and CDR2 YNFKEQ. Trimming stripped 1 base from V and 6 bases from J, with 14 bases between.

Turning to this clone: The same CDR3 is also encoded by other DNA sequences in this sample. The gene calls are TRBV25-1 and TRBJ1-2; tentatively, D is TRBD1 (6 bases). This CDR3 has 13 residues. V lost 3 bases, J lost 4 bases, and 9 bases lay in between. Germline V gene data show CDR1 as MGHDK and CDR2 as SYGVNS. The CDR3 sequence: CASSERRGYGYTF. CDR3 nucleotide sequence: TGTGCCAGCAGTGAGCGCAGGGGCTATGGCTACACCTTC.

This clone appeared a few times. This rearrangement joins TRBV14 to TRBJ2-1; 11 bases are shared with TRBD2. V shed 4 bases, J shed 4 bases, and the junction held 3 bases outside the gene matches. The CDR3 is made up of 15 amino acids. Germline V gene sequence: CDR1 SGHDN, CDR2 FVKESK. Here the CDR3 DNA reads TGTGCCAGCAGCCGGGCTAGCGGGAGGTACAATGAGCAGTTCTTC. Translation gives CASSRASGRYNEQFF.

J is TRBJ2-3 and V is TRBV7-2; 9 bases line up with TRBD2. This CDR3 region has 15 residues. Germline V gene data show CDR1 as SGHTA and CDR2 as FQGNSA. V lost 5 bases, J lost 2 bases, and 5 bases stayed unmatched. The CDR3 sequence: CASSQLGLATDTQYF. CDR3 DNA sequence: TGTGCCAGCAGCCAACTGGGACTAGCCACAGATACGCAGTATTTT.

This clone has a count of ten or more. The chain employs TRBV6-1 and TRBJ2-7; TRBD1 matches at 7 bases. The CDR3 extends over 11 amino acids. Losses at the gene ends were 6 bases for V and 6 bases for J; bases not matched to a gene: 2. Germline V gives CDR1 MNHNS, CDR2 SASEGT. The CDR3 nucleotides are TGTGCCAGCAGGTCAGGGGGCGAGCAGTACGTC. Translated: CASRSGGEQYV.

CDR3 in amino acids: CASSLDRNSPLHF. CDR3 nucleotide sequence: TGTGCCAGCAGTTTGGACAGGAATTCACCCCTCCACTTT. The chain joins TRBV6-5 to TRBJ1-6, with 7 bases matching TRBD1. Germline V gene data show CDR1 as MNHEY and CDR2 as SVGAGI. This CDR3 is 13 amino acids long. J was trimmed by 7 bases and V by 4 bases; bases with no gene match: 1.

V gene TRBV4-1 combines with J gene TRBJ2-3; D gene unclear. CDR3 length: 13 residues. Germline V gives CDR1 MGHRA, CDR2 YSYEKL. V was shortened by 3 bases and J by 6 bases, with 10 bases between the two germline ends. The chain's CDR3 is CASSQSAKDTQYF. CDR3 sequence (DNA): TGCGCCAGCAGCCAGAGTGCTAAGGATACGCAGTATTTT.

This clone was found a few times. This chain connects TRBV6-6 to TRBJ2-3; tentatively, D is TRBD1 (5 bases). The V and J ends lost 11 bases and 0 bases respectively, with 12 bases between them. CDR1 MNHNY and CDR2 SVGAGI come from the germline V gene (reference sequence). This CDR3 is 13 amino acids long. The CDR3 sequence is CAVGRASTDTQYF. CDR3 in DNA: TGTGCCGTCGGCAGGGCGAGCACAGATACGCAGTATTTT.

The CDR3 protein is CASSGGEVNQPQHF. Here the CDR3 DNA reads TGTGCCAGCAGCGGAGGGGAGGTAAATCAGCCCCAGCATTTT. V is TRBV9 and J is TRBJ1-5; D is perhaps TRBD1 (5 bases). Germline loops: CDR1 SGDLS, CDR2 YYNGEE. The V gene lost 3 bases and the J gene lost 4 bases, with 11 bases spanning the gap. The length of the CDR3 is 14 residues.

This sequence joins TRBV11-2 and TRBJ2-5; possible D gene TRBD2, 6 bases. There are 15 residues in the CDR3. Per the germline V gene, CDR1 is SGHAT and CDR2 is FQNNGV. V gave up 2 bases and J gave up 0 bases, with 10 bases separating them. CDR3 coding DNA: TGTGCCAGCAGCTTAAGGCTAGCGAACCAAGAGACCCAGTACTTC. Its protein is CASSLRLANQETQYF.

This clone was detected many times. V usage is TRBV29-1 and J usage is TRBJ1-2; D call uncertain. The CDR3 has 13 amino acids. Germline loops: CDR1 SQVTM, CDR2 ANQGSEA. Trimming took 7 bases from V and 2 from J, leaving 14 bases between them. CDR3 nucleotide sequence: TGCAGCGCCATACATGGGTCCAACTATGGCTACACCTTC. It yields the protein CSAIHGSNYGYTF.

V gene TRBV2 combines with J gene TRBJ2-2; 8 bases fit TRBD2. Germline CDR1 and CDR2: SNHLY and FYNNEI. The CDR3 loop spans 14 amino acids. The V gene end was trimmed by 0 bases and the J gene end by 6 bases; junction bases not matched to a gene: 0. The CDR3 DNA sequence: TGTGCCAGCAGTGAAGCCGGGAGGGCCGGGGAGCTGTTTTTT. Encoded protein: CASSEAGRAGELFF.

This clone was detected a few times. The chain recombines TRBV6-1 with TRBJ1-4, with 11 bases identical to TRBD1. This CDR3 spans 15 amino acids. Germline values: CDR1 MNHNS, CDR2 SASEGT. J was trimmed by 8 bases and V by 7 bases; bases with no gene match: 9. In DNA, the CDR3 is TGTGCCAGCACGAGAGGACAGGGGGCTTGGGAAAAACTGTTTTTT. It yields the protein CASTRGQGAWEKLFF.

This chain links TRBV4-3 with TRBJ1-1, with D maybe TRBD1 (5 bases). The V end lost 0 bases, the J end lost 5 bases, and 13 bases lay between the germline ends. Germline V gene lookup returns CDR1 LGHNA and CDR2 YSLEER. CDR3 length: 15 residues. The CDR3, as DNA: TGCGCCAGCAGCCAAGATGGGCAGGGTGGGACTGAAGCTTTCTTT. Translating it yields CASSQDGQGGTEAFF.

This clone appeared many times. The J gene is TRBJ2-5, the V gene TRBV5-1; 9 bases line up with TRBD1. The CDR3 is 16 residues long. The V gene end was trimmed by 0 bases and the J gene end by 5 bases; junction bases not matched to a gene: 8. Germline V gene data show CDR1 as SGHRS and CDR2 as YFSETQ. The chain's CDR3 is CASSLAVTGGKETQYF. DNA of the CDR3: TGCGCCAGCAGCTTGGCCGTCACAGGGGGCAAGGAGACCCAGTACTTC.

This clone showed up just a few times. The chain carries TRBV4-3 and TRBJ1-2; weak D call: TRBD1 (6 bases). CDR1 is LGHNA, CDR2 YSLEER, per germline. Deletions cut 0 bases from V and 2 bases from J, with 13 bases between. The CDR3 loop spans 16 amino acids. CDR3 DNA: TGCGCCAGCAGCCAAGATCTGGGGCAGGGGAACTATGGCTACACCTTC. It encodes CASSQDLGQGNYGYTF.